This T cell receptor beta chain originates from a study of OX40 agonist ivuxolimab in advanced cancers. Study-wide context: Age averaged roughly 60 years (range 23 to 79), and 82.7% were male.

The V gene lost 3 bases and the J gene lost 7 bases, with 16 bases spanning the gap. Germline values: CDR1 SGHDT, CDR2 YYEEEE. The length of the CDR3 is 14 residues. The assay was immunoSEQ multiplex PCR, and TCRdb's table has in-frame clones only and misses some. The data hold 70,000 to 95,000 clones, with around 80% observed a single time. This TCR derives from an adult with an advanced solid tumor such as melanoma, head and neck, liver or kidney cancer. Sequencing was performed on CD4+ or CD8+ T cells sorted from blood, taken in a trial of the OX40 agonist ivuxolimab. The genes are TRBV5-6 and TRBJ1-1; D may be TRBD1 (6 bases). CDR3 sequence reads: CASSWAGELGEAFF. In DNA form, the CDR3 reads TGTGCCAGCAGCTGGGCAGGGGAGTTAGGTGAAGCTTTCTTT.